The entry below describes one T cell receptor beta chain. This sample is part of a study of radiation and T cells in renal cell carcinoma. This table comes from immunoSEQ multiplex PCR, and its TCRdb copy is limited to in-frame clones, with some not included. The table records 120,000 to 150,000 clones, over 65% of them present only once. The V gene lost 2 bases and the J gene lost 0 bases, with 6 bases spanning the gap. The CDR3 covers 15 residues. Germline lookup yields CDR1 SGHRS and CDR2 YFSETQ. Sample time point: baseline pretreatment blood. Regarding treatment: 15 Gy SBRT to primary tumor, nephrectomy 4 weeks later.

The sequencing used blood, collected from a patient whose treatment included radiotherapy and nephrectomy. This TCR derives from a woman between 50 and 59 years old with renal cell carcinoma. The rearrangement joins TRBV5-1 to TRBJ2-6; D ambiguous. The CDR3 region has the DNA TGCGCCAGCAGCTTAGGCCTCTCTGGGGCCAACGTCCTGACTTTC. Translation gives CASSLGLSGANVLTF.